The present TCR beta chain was sequenced within a study of cytomegalovirus exposure and HLA in healthy donors. Study context: The same platform used for the approximately 700 first-cohort repertoires was also used for the 130 or so validation repertoires, as a later analysis reported.

Findings and caveats of the study: Most TCR sequences proved rare, with some public TCRs found in many donors. Overall, roughly 160 TCR beta chains were annotated as cytomegalovirus-associated. In vitro testing confirmed a few CMV-associated chains as specific for CMV antigens.

Between the trimmed V and J ends, which lost 1 base and 8 bases, there was a span of 14 bases. The germline CDR1 and CDR2 sequences are SGHAT and FQNNGV. The CDR3 runs to 15 residues. In this sample, this clone turned up once. The antigen remains unidentified. Method: immunoSEQ multiplex PCR; TCRdb's copy keeps in-frame clones and lacks some. The sample records 97,000 or so clones, approximately 90% being singletons. This TCR was sampled from a woman aged 25 to 39 in good health and CMV-seronegative. The chain employs TRBV11-2 and TRBJ1-4; D perhaps matches TRBD1 (5 bases). The sequenced sample was PBMCs. The CDR3 nucleotides are TGTGCCAGCAGCTTAGGACAAGGGGTGGGAGAAAAACTGTTTTTT. Encoded protein: CASSLGQGVGEKLFF.